These T cell receptor beta chains were read from a single sample in a study of human T cells and chemical hapten exposure. TCRdb reprocessed the RACE reads with MiXCR, giving one entry per CDR3 protein. This table holds some 250,000 distinct CDR3 sequences, approximately 7.5% found once. The sequences come from whole blood, collected in connection with sensitization to the hapten diphenylcyclopropenone (DPC). The source is a young man with alopecia areata. Some clones in this sample may be carry-over from other donors' samples. Each CDR3 is given with its conserved first and last residue. Each record gives: V gene, D gene, J gene, clone size, CDR3 protein, CDR3 DNA. D genes are given only for firm matches. The size field is filled for only some rows; it gives once, few, many or a size class.

v_gene: TRBV20-1
d_gene: -
j_gene: TRBJ1-3
abundance: many
CDR3aa: CSATLPKSGNTIYF
CDR3nt: TGCAGTGCGACACTCCCGAAGTCTGGAAACACCATATATTTT

v_gene: TRBV10-3
d_gene: -
j_gene: TRBJ1-2
abundance: many
CDR3aa: CAISETGAPNYGYTF
CDR3nt: TGTGCCATCAGTGAGACGGGGGCTCCAAACTATGGCTACACCTTC

v_gene: TRBV7-9
d_gene: -
j_gene: TRBJ2-3
abundance: -
CDR3aa: CASSTGDTDTQYF
CDR3nt: TGTGCCAGCAGCACCGGGGACACAGATACGCAGTATTTT

v_gene: TRBV6-5
d_gene: -
j_gene: TRBJ1-3
abundance: many
CDR3aa: CASSSEVSGNTIYF
CDR3nt: TGTGCCAGCAGTTCCGAAGTCTCTGGAAACACCATATATTTT

v_gene: TRBV6-2/TRBV6-3
d_gene: TRBD1
j_gene: TRBJ2-7
abundance: many
CDR3aa: CASSSAGTGAYEQYF
CDR3nt: TGTGCCAGCAGTTCTGCCGGGACAGGGGCCTACGAGCAGTACTTC

v_gene: TRBV21-1
d_gene: -
j_gene: TRBJ1-6
abundance: -
CDR3aa: CASSKEGERNSPLHF
CDR3nt: TGTGCCAGCAGCAAAGAGGGGGAGAGGAATTCACCCCTCCACTTT

v_gene: TRBV7-2
d_gene: -
j_gene: TRBJ2-5
abundance: few
CDR3aa: CASSLMVEETQYF
CDR3nt: TGTGCCAGCAGCTTAATGGTGGAGGAGACCCAGTACTTC

v_gene: TRBV7-2
d_gene: TRBD1
j_gene: TRBJ1-5
abundance: -
CDR3aa: CASSLSLDRGYQPQHF
CDR3nt: TGTGCCAGCAGCTTATCCTTGGACAGGGGTTACCAGCCCCAGCATTTT

v_gene: TRBV4-3
d_gene: TRBD1
j_gene: TRBJ2-7
abundance: -
CDR3aa: CASSQDETGGWSPSYEQYF
CDR3nt: TGCGCCAGCAGCCAAGATGAGACAGGGGGCTGGTCCCCCTCCTACGAGCAGTACTTC

v_gene: TRBV20-1
d_gene: -
j_gene: TRBJ1-5
abundance: few
CDR3aa: CSAREPGRWRPQHF
CDR3nt: TGCAGTGCTAGAGAACCGGGCAGATGGAGGCCCCAGCATTTT

v_gene: TRBV6-2/TRBV6-3
d_gene: -
j_gene: TRBJ2-6
abundance: few
CDR3aa: CASTERGAGANVLTF
CDR3nt: TGTGCCAGCACCGAACGGGGAGCTGGGGCCAACGTCCTGACTTTC